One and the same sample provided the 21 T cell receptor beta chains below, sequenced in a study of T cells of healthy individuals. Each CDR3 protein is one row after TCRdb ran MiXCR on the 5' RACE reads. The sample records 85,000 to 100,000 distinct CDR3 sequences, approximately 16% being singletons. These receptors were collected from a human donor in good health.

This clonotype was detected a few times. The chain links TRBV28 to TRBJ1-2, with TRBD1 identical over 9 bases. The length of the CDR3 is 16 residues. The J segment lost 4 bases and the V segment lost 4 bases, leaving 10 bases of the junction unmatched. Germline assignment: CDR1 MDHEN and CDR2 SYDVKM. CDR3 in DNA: TGTGCCAGCAGTTGGGGACAGGGAGGAGGGGGCTATGGCTACACCTTC. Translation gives CASSWGQGGGGYGYTF.

Here the CDR3 reads CASSLEPGTTIYF. In DNA form, the CDR3 reads TGTGCCAGCAGCCTGGAGCCAGGGACCACCATATATTTT. The chain employs TRBV5-6 and TRBJ1-3; D possibly corresponds to TRBD1 (5 bases). The germline V gene has CDR1 SGHDT and CDR2 YYEEEE. The CDR3 runs to 13 residues. V was pared by 4 bases and J by 9 bases, with 14 bases between.

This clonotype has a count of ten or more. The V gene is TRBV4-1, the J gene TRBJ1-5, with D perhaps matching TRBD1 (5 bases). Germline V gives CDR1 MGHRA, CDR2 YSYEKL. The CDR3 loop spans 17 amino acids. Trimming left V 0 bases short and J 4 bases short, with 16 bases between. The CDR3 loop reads CASSQDLSGRPNQPQHF. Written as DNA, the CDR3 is TGCGCCAGCAGCCAAGATTTATCGGGGCGGCCGAATCAGCCCCAGCATTTT.

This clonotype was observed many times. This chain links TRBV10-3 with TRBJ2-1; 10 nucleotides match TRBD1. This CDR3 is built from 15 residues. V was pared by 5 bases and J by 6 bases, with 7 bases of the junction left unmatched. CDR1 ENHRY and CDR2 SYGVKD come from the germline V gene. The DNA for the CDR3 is TGTGCCATCAGTAACGGGACAGGGGATGTCAATGAGCAGTTCTTC. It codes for CAISNGTGDVNEQFF.

The CDR3 DNA reads as TGTGCCAGCAGCCCTATAGAAGGACAGGGGGACACTGAAGCTTTCTTT. Translated: CASSPIEGQGDTEAFF. The rearrangement uses TRBV3-1 and TRBJ1-1, with 10 bases lining up with TRBD1. This CDR3 is 16 amino acids long. Germline V lookup: CDR1 LGHDT, CDR2 YNNKEL (reference sequence). V shed 4 bases, J shed 3 bases, and the junction held 8 bases outside the gene matches.

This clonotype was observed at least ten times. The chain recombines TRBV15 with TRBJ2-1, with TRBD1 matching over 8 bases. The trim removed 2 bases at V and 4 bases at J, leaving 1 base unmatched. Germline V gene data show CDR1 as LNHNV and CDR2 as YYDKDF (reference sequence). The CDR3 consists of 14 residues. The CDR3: CATSRRQGYNEQFF. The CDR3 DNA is TGTGCCACCAGCAGAAGACAGGGGTACAATGAGCAGTTCTTC. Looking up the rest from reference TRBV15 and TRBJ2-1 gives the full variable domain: DAMVIQNPRYQVTQFGKPVTLSCSQTLNHNVMYWYQQKSSQAPKLLFHYYDKDFNNEADTPDNFQSRRPNTSFCFLDIRSPGLGDTAMYLCATSRRQGYNEQFFGPGTRLTVL.

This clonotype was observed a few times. CDR3 region: CASRRYRGEQYF. The CDR3 bases are TGTGCCAGCAGGAGATACAGGGGGGAGCAGTACTTC. This sequence joins TRBV6-2 or TRBV6-3 and TRBJ2-7; 8 nucleotides line up with TRBD1. Germline values: CDR1 MNHEY, CDR2 SVGEGT. This CDR3 spans 12 amino acids. After removal of 6 bases from V and 7 bases from J, the junction contained 5 bases not matched to a gene.

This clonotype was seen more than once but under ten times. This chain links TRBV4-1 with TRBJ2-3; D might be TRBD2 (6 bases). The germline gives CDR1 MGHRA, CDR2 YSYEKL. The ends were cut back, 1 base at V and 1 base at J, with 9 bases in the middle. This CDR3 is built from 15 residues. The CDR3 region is CASSQGASGTDTQYF. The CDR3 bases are TGCGCCAGCAGCCAAGGAGCTAGCGGCACAGATACGCAGTATTTT.

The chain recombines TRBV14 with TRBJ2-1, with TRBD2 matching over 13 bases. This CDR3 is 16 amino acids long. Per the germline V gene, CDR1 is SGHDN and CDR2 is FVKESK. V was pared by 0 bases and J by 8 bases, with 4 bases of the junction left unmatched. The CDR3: CASSQELAGGPDEQFF. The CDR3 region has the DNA TGTGCCAGCAGCCAAGAACTAGCGGGAGGGCCCGATGAGCAGTTCTTC.

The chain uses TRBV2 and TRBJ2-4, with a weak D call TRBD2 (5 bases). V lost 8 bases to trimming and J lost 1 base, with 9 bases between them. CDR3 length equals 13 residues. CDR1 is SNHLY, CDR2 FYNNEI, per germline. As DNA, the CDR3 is TGTGCCAGCTCGCCGGGGGCCAAAAACATTCAGTACTTC. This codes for CASSPGAKNIQYF.

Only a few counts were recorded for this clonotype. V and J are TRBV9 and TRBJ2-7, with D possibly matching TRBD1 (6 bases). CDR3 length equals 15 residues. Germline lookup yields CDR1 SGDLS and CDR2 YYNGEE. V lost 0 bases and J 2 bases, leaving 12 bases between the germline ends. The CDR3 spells CASSVAGAPTYEQYF. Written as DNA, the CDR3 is TGTGCCAGCAGCGTAGCAGGGGCGCCAACCTACGAGCAGTACTTC.

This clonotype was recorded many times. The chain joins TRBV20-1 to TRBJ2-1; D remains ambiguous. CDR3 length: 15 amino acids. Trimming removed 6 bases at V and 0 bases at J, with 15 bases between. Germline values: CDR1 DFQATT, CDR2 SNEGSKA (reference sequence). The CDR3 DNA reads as TGCAGTGCCCCGTCACTGACGAGCTCCTACAATGAGCAGTTCTTC. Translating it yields CSAPSLTSSYNEQFF.

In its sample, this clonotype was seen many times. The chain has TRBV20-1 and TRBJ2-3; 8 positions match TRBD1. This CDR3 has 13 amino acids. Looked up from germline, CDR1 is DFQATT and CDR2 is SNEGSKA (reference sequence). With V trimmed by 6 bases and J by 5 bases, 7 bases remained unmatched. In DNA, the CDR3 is TGCAGTGCCGCAGGGGGCGCGGGAGATACGCAGTATTTT. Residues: CSAAGGAGDTQYF.

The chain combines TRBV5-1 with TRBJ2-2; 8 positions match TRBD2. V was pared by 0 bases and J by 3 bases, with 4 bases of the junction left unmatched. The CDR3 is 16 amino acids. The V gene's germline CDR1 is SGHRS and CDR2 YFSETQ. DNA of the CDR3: TGCGCCAGCAGCTTGGCGGGAGGGCCGTACACCGGGGAGCTGTTTTTT. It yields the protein CASSLAGGPYTGELFF.

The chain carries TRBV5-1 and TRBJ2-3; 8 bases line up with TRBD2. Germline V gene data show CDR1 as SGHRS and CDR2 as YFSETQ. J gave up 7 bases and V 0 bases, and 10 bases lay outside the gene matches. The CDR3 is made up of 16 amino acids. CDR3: CASSLVAGGVPHTQYF. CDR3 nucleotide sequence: TGCGCCAGCAGCTTGGTGGCGGGAGGTGTTCCACATACGCAGTATTTT. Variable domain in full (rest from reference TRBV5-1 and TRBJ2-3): KAGVTQTPRYLIKTRGQQVTLSCSPISGHRSVSWYQQTPGQGLQFLFEYFSETQRNKGNFPGRFSGRQFSNSRSEMNVSTLELGDSALYLCASSLVAGGVPHTQYFGPGTRLTVL.

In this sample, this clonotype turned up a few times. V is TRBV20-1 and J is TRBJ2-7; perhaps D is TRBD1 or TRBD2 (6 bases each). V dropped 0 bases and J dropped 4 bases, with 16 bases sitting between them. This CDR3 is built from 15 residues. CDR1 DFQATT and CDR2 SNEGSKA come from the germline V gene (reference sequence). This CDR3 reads CSARDSRGRGYEQYF. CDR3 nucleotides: TGCAGTGCTAGAGATTCCCGGGGGCGAGGGTACGAGCAGTACTTC.

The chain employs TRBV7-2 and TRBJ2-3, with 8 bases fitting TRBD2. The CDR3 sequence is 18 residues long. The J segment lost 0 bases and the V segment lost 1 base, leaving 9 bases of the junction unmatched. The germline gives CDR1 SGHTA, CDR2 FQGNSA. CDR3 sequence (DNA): TGTGCCAGCAGCTTAGTCGTAACGGGGGGGTTTAGCACAGATACGCAGTATTTT. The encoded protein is CASSLVVTGGFSTDTQYF.

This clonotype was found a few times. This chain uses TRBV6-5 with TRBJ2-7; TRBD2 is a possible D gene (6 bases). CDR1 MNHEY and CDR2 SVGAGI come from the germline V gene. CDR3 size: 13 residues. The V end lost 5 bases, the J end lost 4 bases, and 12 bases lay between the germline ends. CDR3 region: CASSPWRGYEQYF. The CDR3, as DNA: TGTGCCAGCAGTCCCTGGAGGGGTTACGAGCAGTACTTC.

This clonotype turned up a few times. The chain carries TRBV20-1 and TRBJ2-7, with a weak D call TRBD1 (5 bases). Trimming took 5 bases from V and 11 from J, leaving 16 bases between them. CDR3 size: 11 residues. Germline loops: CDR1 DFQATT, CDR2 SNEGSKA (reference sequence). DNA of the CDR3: TGCAGTGCTTACGCTAGGGGAAGGAAGTACTTC. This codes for CSAYARGRKYF.

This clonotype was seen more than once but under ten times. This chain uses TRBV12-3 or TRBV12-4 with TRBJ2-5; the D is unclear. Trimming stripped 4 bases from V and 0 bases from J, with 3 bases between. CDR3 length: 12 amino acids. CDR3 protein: CASSYNQETQYF. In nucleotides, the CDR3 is TGTGCCAGCAGTTACAACCAAGAGACCCAGTACTTC.

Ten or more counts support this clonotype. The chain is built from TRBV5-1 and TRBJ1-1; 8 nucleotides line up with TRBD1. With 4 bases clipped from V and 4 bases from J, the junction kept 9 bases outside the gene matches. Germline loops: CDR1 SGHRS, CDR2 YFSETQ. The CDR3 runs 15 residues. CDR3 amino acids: CASSEQGQGATEAFF. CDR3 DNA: TGCGCCAGCAGCGAACAAGGACAGGGCGCCACTGAAGCTTTCTTT.